Following are 20 T cell receptor beta chains from one sample sequenced in a study of cytomegalovirus exposure and HLA in healthy donors listed by TCRdb under 2017. The method was the immunoSEQ multiplex PCR assay. The multiplex PCR relied on a mix of 60 forward primers for TCR Vbeta segments and 13 reverse primers for TCR Jbeta segments. This immuneACCESS table, as held by TCRdb, lists in-frame sequences with V and J called but not all clones. Of the missing ones, under half trace to an unresolved V gene in checked studies; the others have no known cause. In this sample the table shows some 120,000 clones, around 75% of which occur a single time. Approximately 9.1% of the sample goes to the ten largest clones. The specimen sequenced was PBMCs. These receptors were collected from a woman in her fifties or sixties in good health and CMV-seropositive.

A remark on this clone: A junction boundary mismatches the germline segment, possibly from a read error. The chain has TRBV7-9 and TRBJ2-7; 10 positions agree with TRBD2. The CDR3 sequence is 14 residues long. The V gene's germline CDR1 is SEHNR and CDR2 FQNEAQ (reference sequence). The CDR3 sequence is CSSSLAGGSYEQYF. In nucleotides, the CDR3 is TGTTCCAGCAGCTTAGCGGGAGGATCCTACGAGCAGTACTTC.

This clone was detected only once. The rearrangement uses TRBV10-3 and TRBJ1-1; TRBD1 might be the D (5 bases). The germline V gene encodes CDR1 ENHRY and CDR2 SYGVKD. The V gene lost 6 bases and the J gene lost 3 bases, with 14 bases spanning the gap. This CDR3 comprises 14 residues. This chain's CDR3 is CAIREVREDTEAFF. CDR3 in DNA: TGTGCCATCAGGGAAGTCAGGGAAGACACTGAAGCTTTCTTT.

The chain uses TRBV29-1 and TRBJ2-5, with 8 bases identical to TRBD2. This CDR3 is built from 14 residues. Germline values: CDR1 SQVTM, CDR2 ANQGSEA. Germline trimming cut 4 bases from V and 2 bases from J; bases unmatched to any gene: 6. For the CDR3, the DNA is TGCAGCGTTGGGGTGCCGGGGGGGCAAGAGACCCAGTACTTC. It translates to CSVGVPGGQETQYF.

This clone was found once. The DNA of the CDR3 is TGTGCCAGCAGCTACGGGAGTCAGCCCCAGCATTTT. Protein product: CASSYGSQPQHF. V gene TRBV5-6 combines with J gene TRBJ1-5; unclear D gene. Trimming pared 3 bases from V and 6 bases from J, leaving 7 bases between. Germline V gene data show CDR1 as SGHDT and CDR2 as YYEEEE. The CDR3 extends over 12 amino acids.

The V gene is TRBV27, the J gene TRBJ1-2, with a possible D match to TRBD1 (5 bases). The V gene lost 6 bases and the J gene lost 4 bases, with 18 bases spanning the gap. CDR1 is MNHEY, CDR2 SMNVEV, per germline (reference sequence). The CDR3 length is 15 residues. The CDR3 sequence is CASRHRGRDFYGYTF. Here the CDR3 DNA reads TGTGCCAGCAGACACCGGGGACGGGACTTCTATGGCTACACCTTC.

The chain is built from TRBV7-8 and TRBJ2-5; 12 bases map to TRBD1. CDR1 SGHVS and CDR2 FQNEAQ come from the germline V gene. The CDR3 runs 15 residues. V shed 6 bases and J 4 bases; nucleotides not matched to a gene: 6. The CDR3 DNA reads as TGTGCCAGCAGACCGGGACAGGGGGCGAGAGAGACCCAGTACTTC. It translates to CASRPGQGARETQYF.

The V gene is TRBV7-9, the J gene TRBJ1-1; D may be TRBD1 (6 bases). The V gene lost 1 base and the J gene lost 10 bases, with 25 bases spanning the gap. The CDR3 covers 17 residues. From germline, CDR1 is SEHNR and CDR2 FQNEAQ (reference sequence). CDR3 sequence reads: CASSLGAISQWGGRAFF. The CDR3 DNA reads as TGTGCCAGCAGCTTAGGAGCTATCTCTCAGTGGGGGGGCCGAGCTTTCTTT.

This clone was recorded a few times. The chain's CDR3 is CASSSQGSGEAFF. For the CDR3, the DNA is TGTGCCAGCAGCTCCCAAGGGAGCGGTGAAGCTTTCTTT. This rearrangement joins TRBV7-2 to TRBJ1-1; no clear D. V dropped 4 bases and J dropped 7 bases, with 13 bases sitting between them. This CDR3 comprises 13 residues. CDR1 SGHTA and CDR2 FQGNSA come from the germline V gene.

The rearrangement links TRBV6-1 to TRBJ2-2; D might be TRBD2 (5 bases). The CDR3 is 16 amino acids. Germline CDR1 reads MNHNS; CDR2 reads SASEGT. The germline V and J ends were trimmed by 4 bases and 0 bases, with 12 bases remaining between them. CDR3 loop: CASSVARRANTGELFF. CDR3 coding DNA: TGTGCCAGCAGTGTAGCGCGGCGCGCGAACACCGGGGAGCTGTTTTTT.

V is TRBV4-2 and J is TRBJ2-2, with TRBD2 matching over 13 bases. Trimming at V came to 1 base and at J to 5 bases, leaving 1 base not matched to a gene. Germline assignment: CDR1 LGHNA and CDR2 YNFKEQ. This CDR3 spans 16 amino acids. The DNA of the CDR3 is TGTGCCAGCAGCCAAGGACTAGCGGGAGGAACCGGGGAGCTGTTTTTT. This encodes CASSQGLAGGTGELFF.

The rearrangement links TRBV9 to TRBJ2-1, with D maybe TRBD2 (6 bases). Trimming shortened V by 0 bases and J by 7 bases, and 14 bases separated the two germline ends. Germline V lookup: CDR1 SGDLS, CDR2 YYNGEE. There are 15 residues in the CDR3. The CDR3 region is CASSVEAGLLNEQFF. As DNA, the CDR3 is TGTGCCAGCAGCGTAGAGGCGGGGCTGTTGAATGAGCAGTTCTTC.

This sequence joins TRBV4-1 and TRBJ2-1; 8 nucleotides agree with TRBD2. With V trimmed by 1 base and J by 0 bases, 5 bases remained unmatched. The CDR3 sequence is 17 residues long. Germline assignment: CDR1 MGHRA and CDR2 YSYEKL. CDR3 nucleotides: TGCGCCAGCAGCCAAGGGGCTGGGACTAGCTCCTACAATGAGCAGTTCTTC. Protein product: CASSQGAGTSSYNEQFF.

The chain couples TRBV9 to TRBJ2-1; 11 positions agree with TRBD2. Germline V lookup: CDR1 SGDLS, CDR2 YYNGEE. This CDR3 spans 16 amino acids. V dropped 0 bases and J dropped 5; count of bases not matched to a gene: 4. The CDR3 sequence is CASSVAPSGGNNEQFF. CDR3 nucleotide sequence: TGTGCCAGCAGCGTAGCACCTAGCGGGGGGAACAATGAGCAGTTCTTC.

This sequence joins TRBV15 and TRBJ1-2; D is uncertain. The length of the CDR3 is 11 residues. In germline, CDR1 is LNHNV, CDR2 YYDKDF (reference sequence). V was trimmed by 8 bases and J by 6 bases, leaving 10 bases between them. The CDR3 sequence is CATGRGNGYTF. CDR3 DNA: TGTGCCACCGGGCGGGGAAATGGCTACACCTTC.

The chain carries TRBV2 and TRBJ2-3; D is uncertain. Germline lookup yields CDR1 SNHLY and CDR2 FYNNEI. CDR3 length: 15 amino acids. Between the trimmed V and J ends, which lost 4 bases and 2 bases, there was a span of 13 bases. CDR3 sequence reads: CASSANPAVTDTQYF. CDR3 DNA sequence: TGTGCCAGCAGTGCTAACCCCGCGGTCACAGATACGCAGTATTTT. Together with reference TRBV2 and TRBJ2-3, the CDR3 gives the full variable domain: EPEVTQTPSHQVTQMGQEVILRCVPISNHLYFYWYRQILGQKVEFLVSFYNNEISEKSEIFDDQFSVERPDGSNFTLKIRSTKLEDSAMYFCASSANPAVTDTQYFGPGTRLTVL.

V gene TRBV5-4 combines with J gene TRBJ1-2; D may be TRBD1 (5 bases). The CDR3 has 14 amino acids. Germline V gene data show CDR1 as SGHNT and CDR2 as YYREEE (reference sequence). The germline V and J ends were trimmed by 0 bases and 7 bases, with 13 bases remaining between them. As DNA, the CDR3 is TGTGCCAGCAGCTTGGCTGGGGCCAGCCGTGGCTACACCTTC. Its translation: CASSLAGASRGYTF.

This clone is a singleton in its sample. The rearrangement joins TRBV7-9 to TRBJ1-1; D perhaps matches TRBD1 (5 bases). Trimming shortened V by 1 base and J by 4 bases, and 10 bases separated the two germline ends. CDR1 is SEHNR and CDR2 is FQNEAQ in the germline V gene (reference sequence). The CDR3 length is 14 residues. The CDR3 DNA reads TGTGCCAGCAGCTTAGTCCTCAGGGCCACTGAAGCTTTCTTT. This gives the protein CASSLVLRATEAFF.

The chain joins TRBV7-9 to TRBJ1-1; perhaps TRBD1 as D (5 bases). The V gene's germline CDR1 is SEHNR and CDR2 FQNEAQ (reference sequence). The CDR3 totals 18 residues. V was shortened by 0 bases and J by 1 base, with 18 bases between the two germline ends. For the CDR3, the DNA is TGTGCCAGCAGCTTAGCGTCAACCTTGGGCGGGGGGAACACTGAAGCTTTCTTT. Translation gives CASSLASTLGGGNTEAFF.

This clone was counted once. The chain joins TRBV6-5 to TRBJ1-5; 9 bases match TRBD1. This CDR3 is 13 amino acids long. The germline V gene has CDR1 MNHEY and CDR2 SVGAGI. Trimming cost V 6 bases and J 5 bases; bases outside gene matches: 2. In nucleotides, the CDR3 is TGTGCCAGCAGGGGACAGGGATATCAGCCCCAGCATTTT. Its translation: CASRGQGYQPQHF.

The chain carries TRBV2 and TRBJ1-2; 8 bases line up with TRBD1. CDR3 length: 16 residues. Germline V lookup: CDR1 SNHLY, CDR2 FYNNEI. The V gene end was trimmed by 2 bases and the J gene end by 8 bases; junction bases not matched to a gene: 13. In DNA form, the CDR3 reads TGTGCCAGCAGTGAATATCGTGGTGGGGCAGGGGGCGGCTACACCTTC. It encodes CASSEYRGGAGGGYTF.